The next 12 T cell receptor beta chains were all read from a single sample in a study of shared clonotypes between healthy human individuals. Data came from immunoSEQ multiplex PCR; TCRdb stores just in-frame clones and leaves some out. Of roughly 2 million clones listed, approximately 96% are singletons. The sequencing sample was made of naive CD4+ T cells sorted from blood. Regarding subset: CD45RA+ positively selected. These receptors originate from a man aged 18 to 29 in good health.

The V and J genes are TRBV7-2 and TRBJ1-3; possible D gene TRBD1, 5 bases. The V end was cut by 5 bases, the J end by 0 bases, with 14 bases between. The length of the CDR3 is 16 residues. Germline CDR1 and CDR2: SGHTA and FQGNSA. DNA of the CDR3: TGTGCCAGCAGCCCCCGGCCGGGGGACTCTGGAAACACCATATATTTT. It is translated as CASSPRPGDSGNTIYF.

This chain links TRBV10-2 with TRBJ1-1; 7 bases fit TRBD1. V shed 3 bases and J 0 bases; nucleotides not matched to a gene: 7. The germline CDR1 and CDR2 sequences are WSHSY and SAAADI. The CDR3 is 16 residues long. The CDR3 sequence: CASSEYRGSMNTEAFF. The CDR3 DNA reads TGCGCCAGCAGTGAATACAGGGGCTCCATGAACACTGAAGCTTTCTTT.

The chain combines TRBV10-2 with TRBJ1-6; 7 bases are shared with TRBD1. Germline CDR1 reads WSHSY; CDR2 reads SAAADI. Trimming took 11 bases from V and 4 from J; bases not matched to a gene: 11. CDR3 length: 15 residues. The CDR3 sequence: CAGSQKGAYNSPLHF. CDR3 in DNA: TGCGCCGGGTCACAAAAGGGGGCGTATAATTCACCCCTCCACTTT.

The chain uses TRBV30 and TRBJ1-5; D gene uncertain. This CDR3 is 11 amino acids long. CDR1 and CDR2 (germline): GTSNPN, SVGIG (reference sequence). V was cut by 3 bases and J by 4 bases, with 4 bases left in between. The CDR3 DNA sequence: TGTGCCTGGAGCCTAAATCAGCCCCAGCATTTT. This sequence encodes CAWSLNQPQHF.

This chain joins TRBV14 and TRBJ2-2, with 7 bases fitting TRBD1. The V gene end was trimmed by 2 bases and the J gene end by 5 bases; junction bases not matched to a gene: 5. The CDR3 consists of 15 residues. Germline V gene lookup returns CDR1 SGHDN and CDR2 FVKESK. CDR3 region: CASSQRDRLTGELFF. CDR3 DNA: TGTGCCAGCAGCCAACGGGACAGACTTACCGGGGAGCTGTTTTTT.

CDR3 in amino acids: CAWSRSGPYGYTF. CDR3 DNA: TGTGCCTGGAGTAGATCAGGGCCCTATGGCTACACCTTC. The chain uses TRBV30 and TRBJ1-2, with TRBD1 as a possible D gene (5 bases). Germline V CDR1 and CDR2: GTSNPN, SVGIG (reference sequence). The V gene lost 2 bases and the J gene lost 4 bases, with 11 bases spanning the gap. This CDR3 has 13 residues.

This clone was recorded only once. This chain links TRBV11-3 with TRBJ2-2; D is undetermined. CDR1 is SGHNT, CDR2 YENEEA, per germline. The CDR3 runs to 18 residues. V was cut by 5 bases and J by 2 bases, with 21 bases left in between. The CDR3 loop reads CASSETYRVSHNTGELFF. Written as DNA, the CDR3 is TGTGCCAGCAGCGAGACTTATAGGGTTTCCCATAACACCGGGGAGCTGTTTTTT. Filled out from reference TRBV11-3 and TRBJ2-2, the complete variable domain reads EAGVVQSPRYKIIEKKQPVAFWCNPISGHNTLYWYLQNLGQGPELLIRYENEEAVDDSQLPKDRFSAERLKGVDSTLKIQPAELGDSAVYLCASSETYRVSHNTGELFFGEGSRLTVL.

The chain couples TRBV11-3 to TRBJ2-4; 8 bases are a match to TRBD1. V dropped 5 bases and J dropped 2; count of bases not matched to a gene: 8. This CDR3 contains 16 residues. The germline CDR1 and CDR2 sequences are SGHNT and YENEEA. The CDR3 protein is CASSRGGTGTKNIQYF. The CDR3 DNA is TGTGCCAGCAGCCGAGGCGGGACAGGCACCAAAAACATTCAGTACTTC.

The chain links TRBV18 to TRBJ2-7, with TRBD1 as a possible D gene (7 bases). The CDR3 extends over 15 amino acids. V lost 3 bases to trimming and J lost 6 bases, with 18 bases between them. CDR1 is KGHSH and CDR2 is LQKENI in the germline V gene. The CDR3 bases are TGTGCCAGCTCACCCCTCGGGCCCCAGGGGGGCGAGCAGTACTTC. Its translation is CASSPLGPQGGEQYF.

This clone was seen a single time. J is TRBJ2-3 and V is TRBV9; D gene ambiguous. Trimming took off 4 bases at V and 10 bases at J, with 16 bases between the two ends. Looked up from germline, CDR1 is SGDLS and CDR2 is YYNGEE. CDR3 length equals 13 residues. CDR3 sequence reads: CASSLRSPTPQYF. In nucleotides, the CDR3 is TGTGCCAGCAGCCTCCGTAGCCCCACGCCGCAGTATTTT.

The chain carries TRBV2 and TRBJ1-1, with a weak D call TRBD1 (6 bases). The CDR3 runs 14 residues. Germline V gene sequence: CDR1 SNHLY, CDR2 FYNNEI. V lost 3 bases and J 7 bases, leaving 15 bases between the germline ends. The CDR3 sequence: CASSEFTGSSEAFF. The CDR3, as DNA: TGTGCCAGCAGTGAGTTCACAGGGTCAAGTGAAGCTTTCTTT.

Written as DNA, the CDR3 is TGTGCCAGCTCACCCGGGATGTCTGGGGCCAACGTCCTGACTTTC. Its protein is CASSPGMSGANVLTF. J is TRBJ2-6 and V is TRBV7-2, with a tentative D call TRBD2 (5 bases). With 8 bases removed from V and 1 base from J, the gap between germline ends came to 12 bases. CDR3 length: 15 residues. Germline V CDR1 and CDR2: SGHTA, FQGNSA.